What follows describes a single T cell receptor (beta chain). The data were obtained in a study of blood T cell repertoires in COVID-19. Profiling relied on immunoSEQ multiplex PCR, and the TCRdb table lists in-frame clones only, not all of them. The sample has some 180,000 clones; less than 90% are singletons. Germline-derived CDR1 and CDR2 are MNHNY and SVGAGI (reference sequence). The V end lost 0 bases, the J end lost 6 bases, and 15 bases lay between the germline ends. CDR3 size: 16 residues. Participants spanned ages about 18 to 95 years and resided in around 25 US areas. Participants reported their clinical history, and cohort assignment relied on those reports. A COVID-19 case had been met by exposed participants during the 2 weeks before study entry.

The receptor was derived from a woman younger than 45 who had been exposed to COVID-19. Specimen: PBMCs or T cells enriched from blood (not recorded which). The V gene is TRBV6-6, the J gene TRBJ2-1; perhaps TRBD2 as D (6 bases). This CDR3 is CASSYSEPSVGNEQFF. In nucleotides, the CDR3 is TGTGCCAGCAGTTACTCGGAGCCTAGCGTGGGCAATGAGCAGTTCTTC.